This T cell receptor beta chain was profiled in a study of T cell responses to AZD1222 COVID-19 vaccine. Study results and caveats: Elevations in Spike-specific TCR breadth and depth followed administration of two AZD1222 doses. Females made up more of the donors, who were largely white British, and clonal diversity may have come out too low.

A word on this clone: Its antigen is currently unknown.

V trimming: 5 bases; J trimming: 4 bases; junction bases outside the gene matches: 12. The CDR3 totals 16 residues. Germline V lookup: CDR1 LGHDT, CDR2 YNNKEL (reference sequence). The assay was immunoSEQ multiplex PCR, and TCRdb's table has in-frame clones only and misses some. The table records just under 35,000 clones, 75% to 90% of them present only once. The chain links TRBV3-1 (or the pseudogene TRBV3-2) to TRBJ2-5; TRBD2 matches at 8 bases. The sequencing here drew on peripheral blood, taken on day 0 of AZD1222 vaccination. This receptor was taken from an adult in good health. The CDR3 DNA reads TGTGCCAGCAGCGACAGCGAAGCGGGAGAGATAGAGACCCAGTACTTC. It is translated as CASSDSEAGEIETQYF.